The TCR beta chain under discussion was sequenced for a study of identical twins. Study-wide results and caveats: Zero-insertion findings could be partly confounded by invariant cells (MAIT and iNKT cells).

This clonotype was detected only a few times. Its cognate antigen is unknown. Germline trimming cut 6 bases from V and 1 base from J; bases unmatched to any gene: 8. The CDR3 is made up of 15 amino acids. Germline CDR1 reads MDHEN; CDR2 reads SYDVKM. Template switching added a universal primer site; cDNA carried unique molecular identifiers. Each CDR3 protein gets one entry after TCRdb re-called the 5' RACE reads with MiXCR. This table has about 280,000 distinct CDR3 sequences, roughly 8.6% appearing once. The same sample was also used in a study of yellow fever vaccine responses in identical twins. Per that paper: It has been reported that, in twins, the vaccine T cell response seemed partly convergent and partly personalized.

This clonotype originated in a woman aged 18-29 years in good health. The chain couples TRBV28 to TRBJ2-7; 8 bases are shared with TRBD2. Sequencing was carried out using memory (CD45RO+) T cells sorted from blood. The CDR3 spells CASSPTAGGSYEQYF. The CDR3 bases are TGTGCCAGCAGCCCCACTGCGGGAGGTTCCTACGAGCAGTACTTC.